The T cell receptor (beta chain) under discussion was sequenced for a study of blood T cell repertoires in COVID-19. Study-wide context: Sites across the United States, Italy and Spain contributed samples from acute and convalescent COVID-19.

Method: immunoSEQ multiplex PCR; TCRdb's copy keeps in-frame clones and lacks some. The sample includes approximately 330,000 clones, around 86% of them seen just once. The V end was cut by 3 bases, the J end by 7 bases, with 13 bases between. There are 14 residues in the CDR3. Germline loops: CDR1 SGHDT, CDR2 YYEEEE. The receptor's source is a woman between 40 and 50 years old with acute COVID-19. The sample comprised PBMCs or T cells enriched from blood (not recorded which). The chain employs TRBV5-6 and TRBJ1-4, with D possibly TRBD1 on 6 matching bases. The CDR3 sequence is CASSSGTLTEKLFF. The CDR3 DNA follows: TGTGCCAGCAGCTCCGGGACATTAACTGAAAAACTGTTTTTT.